The sample holds a few counts of the clone carrying this T cell receptor (beta chain). Its cognate antigen is unknown. These data are taken from a study of blood T cells in healthy people across ages. The CDR3 runs 13 residues. From germline, CDR1 is MNHEY and CDR2 SVGEGT. The V gene lost 5 bases and the J gene lost 8 bases, with 10 bases spanning the gap. RNA extraction gave at least 5 micrograms of total RNA per sample. A second PCR of 7 to 11 cycles used a sample-barcoded 5' primer and a J-beta primer mix. TCRdb re-called the 5' RACE reads with MiXCR, one entry per CDR3 protein. Of approximately 1,700,000 distinct CDR3 sequences listed, roughly two fifths are singletons. Whole-study findings and limits: In long-lived donors, naive CD4+ cell counts and diversity exceeded those of aged donors.

Sequenced input: blood. The sequence was collected from a human donor in good health. The J gene is TRBJ1-6, the V gene TRBV6-2 or TRBV6-3; TRBD1 might be the D (6 bases). The CDR3 sequence is CASSPEGDSPLHF. CDR3 nucleotides: TGTGCCAGCAGTCCGGAGGGGGATTCACCCCTCCACTTT.